This T cell receptor (beta chain) was documented in a study of control samples from healthy donors and cancer patients. Clones were read by immunoSEQ multiplex PCR, and TCRdb kept only the in-frame ones, dropping some. The data show some 90,000 clones, around 86% seen once. The J segment lost 4 bases and the V segment lost 6 bases, leaving 5 bases of the junction unmatched. The CDR3 covers 15 residues. Germline loops: CDR1 SGHNT, CDR2 YENEEA. This chain joins TRBV11-3 and TRBJ2-3; TRBD1 matches at 12 bases. Sequencing was performed on blood. This clonotype was sampled from a woman aged 45 to 65 in good health. The CDR3 sequence: CASSWGQGASDTQYF. The DNA of the CDR3 is TGTGCCAGCAGTTGGGGACAGGGGGCGTCAGATACGCAGTATTTT.